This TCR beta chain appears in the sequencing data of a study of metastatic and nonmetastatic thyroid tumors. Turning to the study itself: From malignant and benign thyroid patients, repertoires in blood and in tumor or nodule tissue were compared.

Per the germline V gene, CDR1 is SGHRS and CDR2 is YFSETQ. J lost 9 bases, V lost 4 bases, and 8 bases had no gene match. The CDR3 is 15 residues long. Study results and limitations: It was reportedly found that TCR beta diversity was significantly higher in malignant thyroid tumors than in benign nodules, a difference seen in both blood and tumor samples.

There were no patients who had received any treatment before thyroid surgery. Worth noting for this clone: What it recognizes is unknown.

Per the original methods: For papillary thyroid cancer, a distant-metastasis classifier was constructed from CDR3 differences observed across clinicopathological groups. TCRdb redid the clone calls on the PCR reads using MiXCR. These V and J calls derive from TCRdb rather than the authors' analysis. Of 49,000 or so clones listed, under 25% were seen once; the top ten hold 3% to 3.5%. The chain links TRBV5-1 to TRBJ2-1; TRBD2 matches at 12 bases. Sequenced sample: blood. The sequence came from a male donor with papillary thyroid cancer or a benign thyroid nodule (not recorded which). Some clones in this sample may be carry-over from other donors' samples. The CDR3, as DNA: TGCGCCAGCAGCGAAGGACTAGCGGGGTTTACTGAGCAGTTCTTC. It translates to CASSEGLAGFTEQFF.